This record concerns one TCR beta chain sequence. The sample belongs to a study of cytomegalovirus exposure and HLA in healthy donors. V gave up 0 bases and J gave up 1 base, with 8 bases separating them. The CDR3 has 14 residues. Germline values: CDR1 SGHNT, CDR2 YYREEE (reference sequence). PCR amplification relied on 60 Vbeta primers (plus 13 Jbeta primers). This table comes from immunoSEQ multiplex PCR, and its TCRdb copy is limited to in-frame clones, with some not included. Of about 120,000 clones in the sample, roughly 80% were seen once. This TCR came from a man aged 25-45 years in good health and CMV-seropositive. This chain uses TRBV5-4 with TRBJ2-7, with TRBD1 as a possible D gene (6 bases). The sequenced sample consisted of PBMCs. This chain's CDR3 is CASSLARGSYEQYF. The CDR3 region has the DNA TGTGCCAGCAGCTTGGCCAGGGGATCCTACGAGCAGTACTTC. Full variable domain (rest looked up from reference TRBV5-4 and TRBJ2-7): ETGVTQSPTHLIKTRGQQVTLRCSSQSGHNTVSWYQQALGQGPQFIFQYYREEENGRGNFPPRFSGLQFPNYSSELNVNALELDDSALYLCASSLARGSYEQYFGPGTRLTVT.